In its sample, the clone carrying this T cell receptor beta chain was seen a few times. The sample is drawn from a study of CD8+ T cells in alopecia areata. The V end lost 2 bases, the J end lost 7 bases, and 21 bases lay between the germline ends. The germline CDR1 and CDR2 sequences are SGHRS and YFSETQ. The CDR3 runs 16 residues. RNA extraction and reverse transcription yielded cDNA as sequencing template. The data were produced by immunoSEQ multiplex PCR, yet TCRdb's version contains in-frame clones alone and is incomplete. The table includes more than 95,000 clones, roughly two fifths detected once.

This sequence originates from a human donor with alopecia areata. J is TRBJ1-2 and V is TRBV5-1; the D gene is possibly TRBD1 (6 bases). Material: CD4+ T cells sorted from blood. The CDR3 protein is CASSFGTDSLRGGYTF. Here the CDR3 DNA reads TGCGCCAGCAGCTTCGGGACGGACAGCCTCCGGGGTGGCTACACCTTC.